This T cell receptor beta chain stems from a study of T-cell reconstitution after alpha-beta-depleted transplantation in children. Germline V CDR1 and CDR2: SGHAT, FQNNGV. CDR3 size: 18 residues. Trimming at V came to 4 bases and at J to 6 bases, leaving 12 bases not matched to a gene. Construction of the TCRbeta library involved unique molecular identifiers. MiXCR, run by TCRdb on the PCR reads, gives a single entry per CDR3 protein. The sample shows hundreds of thousands of distinct CDR3 sequences, about 17% of them seen only once. This chain joins TRBV11-2 and TRBJ2-1, with TRBD2 matching 13 bases. This receptor was identified in a human donor who donated a stem cell graft to a child with acute lymphoblastic leukemia. Source: PBMCs from the stem cell graft donor, taken from the stem cell graft. The CDR3 region is CASSSLPPTSGRTNEQFF. DNA of the CDR3: TGTGCCAGCAGCTCCCTTCCCCCGACTAGCGGGAGGACCAATGAGCAGTTCTTC.